Below, one T cell receptor beta chain is given with its context. Its specificity is unknown. The V and J ends lost 1 base and 2 bases respectively, with 8 bases between them. Germline V CDR1 and CDR2: SGHVS, FQNEAQ. The CDR3 spans 15 residues. These data come from a study of cytomegalovirus exposure and HLA in healthy donors. Study-wide context: Of the donors genotyped, a few hundred in all, 75% to 90% fell in the Caucasian-associated ancestry cluster.

Points from the study as a whole: Reports state that TCR beta sequences accurately predicted most subjects' HLA-A and HLA-B alleles. Later analysis associated a missense DCLRE1C variant with TCR beta V- and J-gene trimming.

A multiplex PCR was run with 60 Vbeta primers and 13 Jbeta primers. Sequencing used immunoSEQ multiplex PCR; TCRdb keeps in-frame clones, though not all of them. The sample has approximately 200,000 clones; around 80% are singletons. The receptor comes from a woman aged 30 to 39 in good health and CMV-seropositive. This chain uses TRBV7-8 with TRBJ2-2; no clear D gene. Sequenced sample: PBMCs. As DNA, the CDR3 is TGTGCCAGCAGCTTAGTCACAGTAAACACCGGGGAGCTGTTTTTT. Translating it yields CASSLVTVNTGELFF.